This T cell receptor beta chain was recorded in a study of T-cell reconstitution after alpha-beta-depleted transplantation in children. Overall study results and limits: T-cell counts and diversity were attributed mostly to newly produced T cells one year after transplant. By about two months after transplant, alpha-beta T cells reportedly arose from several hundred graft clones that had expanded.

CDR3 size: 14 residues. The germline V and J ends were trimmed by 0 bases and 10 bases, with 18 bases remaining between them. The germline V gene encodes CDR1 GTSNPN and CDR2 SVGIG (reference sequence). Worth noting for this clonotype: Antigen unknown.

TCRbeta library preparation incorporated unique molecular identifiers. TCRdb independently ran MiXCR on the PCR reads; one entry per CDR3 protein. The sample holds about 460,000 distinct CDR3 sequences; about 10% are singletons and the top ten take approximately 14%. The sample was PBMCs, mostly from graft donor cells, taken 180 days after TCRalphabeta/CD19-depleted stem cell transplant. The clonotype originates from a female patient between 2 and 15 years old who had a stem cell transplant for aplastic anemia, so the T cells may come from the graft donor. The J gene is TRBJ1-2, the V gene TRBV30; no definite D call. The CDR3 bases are TGTGCCTGGAGTGTAATGGCAGTCGGCTATCCCTACACCTTC. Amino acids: CAWSVMAVGYPYTF. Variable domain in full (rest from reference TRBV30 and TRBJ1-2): SQTIHQWPATLVQPVGSPLSLECTVEGTSNPNLYWYRQAAGRGLQLLFYSVGIGQISSEVPQNLSASRPQDRQFILSSKKLLLSDSGFYLCAWSVMAVGYPYTFGSGTRLTVV.